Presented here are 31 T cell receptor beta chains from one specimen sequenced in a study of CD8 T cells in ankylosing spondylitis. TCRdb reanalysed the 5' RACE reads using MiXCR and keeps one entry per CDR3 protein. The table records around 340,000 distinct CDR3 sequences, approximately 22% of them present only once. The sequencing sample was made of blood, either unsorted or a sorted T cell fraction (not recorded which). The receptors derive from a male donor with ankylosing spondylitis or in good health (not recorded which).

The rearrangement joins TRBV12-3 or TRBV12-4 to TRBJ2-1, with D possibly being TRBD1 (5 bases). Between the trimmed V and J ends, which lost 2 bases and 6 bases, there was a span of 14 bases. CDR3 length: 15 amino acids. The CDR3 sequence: CASSLLTARGNEQFF. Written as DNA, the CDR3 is TGTGCCAGCAGTTTATTGACAGCACGAGGCAATGAGCAGTTCTTC.

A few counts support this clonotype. The CDR3 DNA sequence: TGTGCCAGCAGCCGCGCAGTAACCTCTGGAAACACCATATATTTT. Protein product: CASSRAVTSGNTIYF. The chain employs TRBV7-2 and TRBJ1-3; D not resolved. V shed 5 bases and J shed 0 bases, with 11 bases lying between them. Looked up from germline, CDR1 is SGHTA and CDR2 is FQGNSA. This CDR3 is built from 15 residues.

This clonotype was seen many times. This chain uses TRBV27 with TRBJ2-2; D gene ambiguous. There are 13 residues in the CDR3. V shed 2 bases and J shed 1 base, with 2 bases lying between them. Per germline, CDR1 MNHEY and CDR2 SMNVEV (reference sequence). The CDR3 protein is CASSLLNTGELFF. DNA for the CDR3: TGTGCCAGCAGTTTACTGAACACCGGGGAGCTGTTTTTT.

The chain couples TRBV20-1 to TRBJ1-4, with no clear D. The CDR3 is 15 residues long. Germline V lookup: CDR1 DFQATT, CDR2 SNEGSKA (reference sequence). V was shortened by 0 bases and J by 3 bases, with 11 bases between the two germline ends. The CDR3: CSARDFRSSNEKLFF. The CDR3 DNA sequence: TGCAGTGCTAGAGATTTTAGGTCGTCTAATGAAAAACTGTTTTTT.

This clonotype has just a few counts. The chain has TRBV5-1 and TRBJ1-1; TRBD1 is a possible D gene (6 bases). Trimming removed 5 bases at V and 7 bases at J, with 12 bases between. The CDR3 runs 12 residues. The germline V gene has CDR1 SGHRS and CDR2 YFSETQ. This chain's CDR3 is CASSAGDIEAFF. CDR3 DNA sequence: TGCGCCAGCAGTGCAGGGGACATTGAAGCTTTCTTT.

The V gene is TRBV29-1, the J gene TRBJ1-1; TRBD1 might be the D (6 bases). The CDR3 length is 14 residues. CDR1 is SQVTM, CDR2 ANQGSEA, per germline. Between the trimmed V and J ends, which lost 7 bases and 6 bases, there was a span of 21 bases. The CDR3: CSAYATGSIAEAFF. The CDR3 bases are TGCAGCGCTTATGCGACAGGTTCAATTGCTGAAGCTTTCTTT.

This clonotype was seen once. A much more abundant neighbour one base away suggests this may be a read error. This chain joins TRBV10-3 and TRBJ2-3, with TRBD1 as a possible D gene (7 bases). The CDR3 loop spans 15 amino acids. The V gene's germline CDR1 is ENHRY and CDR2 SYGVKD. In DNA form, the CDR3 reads TGTGCCATCAGTCCAAGACAGGGCGGGACAGATTCGCAGTATTTT. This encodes CAISPRQGGTDSQYF.

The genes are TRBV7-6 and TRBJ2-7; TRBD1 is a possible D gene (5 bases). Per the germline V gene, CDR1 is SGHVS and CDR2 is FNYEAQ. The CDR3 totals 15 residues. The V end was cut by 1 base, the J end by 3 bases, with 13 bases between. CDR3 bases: TGTGCCAGCAGCTTAGGGTCGGGCAGGGTCTACGAGCAGTACTTC. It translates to CASSLGSGRVYEQYF.

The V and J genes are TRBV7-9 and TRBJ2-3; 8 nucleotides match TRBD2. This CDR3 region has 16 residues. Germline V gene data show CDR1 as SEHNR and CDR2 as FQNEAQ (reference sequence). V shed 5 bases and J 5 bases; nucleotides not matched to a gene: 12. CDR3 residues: CASSTSRGGSRDTQYF. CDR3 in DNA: TGTGCCAGCAGCACAAGCCGGGGGGGATCTCGAGATACGCAGTATTTT.

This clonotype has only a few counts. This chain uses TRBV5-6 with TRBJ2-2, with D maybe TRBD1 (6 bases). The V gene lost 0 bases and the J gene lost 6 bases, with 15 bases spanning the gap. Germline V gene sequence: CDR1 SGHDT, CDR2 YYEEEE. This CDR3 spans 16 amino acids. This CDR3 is CASSLGPGVGAGELFF. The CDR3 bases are TGTGCCAGCAGCTTGGGTCCAGGGGTTGGTGCCGGGGAGCTGTTTTTT.

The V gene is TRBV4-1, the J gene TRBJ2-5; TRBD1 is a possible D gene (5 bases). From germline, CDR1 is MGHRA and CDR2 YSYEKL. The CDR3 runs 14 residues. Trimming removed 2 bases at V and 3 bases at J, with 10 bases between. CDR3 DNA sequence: TGCGCCAGCAGCCAAAATGGGGCGGAAGAGACCCAGTACTTC. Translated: CASSQNGAEETQYF.

CDR3: CASSPLAGGPNTQYF. CDR3 sequence (DNA): TGCGCCAGCAGCCCCCTAGCGGGGGGGCCCAATACGCAGTATTTT. V and J are TRBV4-1 and TRBJ2-3; the match to TRBD2 covers 12 bases. J was trimmed by 7 bases and V by 4 bases; bases with no gene match: 6. This CDR3 is built from 15 residues. The germline CDR1 and CDR2 sequences are MGHRA and YSYEKL.

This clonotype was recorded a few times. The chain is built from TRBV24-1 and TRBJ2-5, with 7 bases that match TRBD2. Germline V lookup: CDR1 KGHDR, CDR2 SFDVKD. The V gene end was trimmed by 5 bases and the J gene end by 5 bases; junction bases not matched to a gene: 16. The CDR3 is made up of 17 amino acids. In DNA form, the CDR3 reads TGTGCCACCAGTGCCCCCTGGGGAGGGGAGGGGATTGAGACCCAGTACTTC. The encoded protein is CATSAPWGGEGIETQYF.

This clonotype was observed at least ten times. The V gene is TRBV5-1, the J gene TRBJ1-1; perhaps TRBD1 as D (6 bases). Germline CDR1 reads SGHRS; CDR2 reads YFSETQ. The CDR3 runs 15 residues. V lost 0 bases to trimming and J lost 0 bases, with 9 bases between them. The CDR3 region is CASSLADRLNTEAFF. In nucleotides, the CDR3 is TGCGCCAGCAGCTTGGCCGACAGGCTGAACACTGAAGCTTTCTTT.

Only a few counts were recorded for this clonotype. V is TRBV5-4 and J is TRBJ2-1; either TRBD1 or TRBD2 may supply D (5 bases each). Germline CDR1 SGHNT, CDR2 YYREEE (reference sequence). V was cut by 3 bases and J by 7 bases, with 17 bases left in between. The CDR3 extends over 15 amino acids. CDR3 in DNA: TGTGCCAGCAGCTCCGAGGGGAAGGGTGAGAATGAGCAGTTCTTC. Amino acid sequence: CASSSEGKGENEQFF. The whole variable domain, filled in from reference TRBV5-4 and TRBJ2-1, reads ETGVTQSPTHLIKTRGQQVTLRCSSQSGHNTVSWYQQALGQGPQFIFQYYREEENGRGNFPPRFSGLQFPNYSSELNVNALELDDSALYLCASSSEGKGENEQFFGPGTRLTVL.

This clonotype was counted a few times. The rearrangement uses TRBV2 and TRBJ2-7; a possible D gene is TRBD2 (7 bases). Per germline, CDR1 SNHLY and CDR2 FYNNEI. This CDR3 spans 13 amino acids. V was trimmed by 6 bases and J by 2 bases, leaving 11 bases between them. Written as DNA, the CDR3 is TGTGCCAGCAGGGGGGGGCCAACCTACGAGCAGTACTTC. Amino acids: CASRGGPTYEQYF.

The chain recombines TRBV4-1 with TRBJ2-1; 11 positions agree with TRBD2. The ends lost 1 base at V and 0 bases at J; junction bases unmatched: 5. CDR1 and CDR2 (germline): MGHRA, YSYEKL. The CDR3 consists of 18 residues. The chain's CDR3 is CASSQGLAGPSSYNEQFF. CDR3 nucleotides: TGCGCCAGCAGCCAAGGACTAGCGGGGCCCAGCTCCTACAATGAGCAGTTCTTC.

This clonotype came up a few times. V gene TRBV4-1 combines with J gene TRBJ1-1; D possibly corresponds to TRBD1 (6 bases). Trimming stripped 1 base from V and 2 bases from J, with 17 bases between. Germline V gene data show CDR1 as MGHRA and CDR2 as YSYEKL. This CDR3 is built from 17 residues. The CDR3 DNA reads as TGCGCCAGCAGCCAAGCCGCCCTCACAGGGTTCAACACTGAAGCTTTCTTT. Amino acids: CASSQAALTGFNTEAFF.

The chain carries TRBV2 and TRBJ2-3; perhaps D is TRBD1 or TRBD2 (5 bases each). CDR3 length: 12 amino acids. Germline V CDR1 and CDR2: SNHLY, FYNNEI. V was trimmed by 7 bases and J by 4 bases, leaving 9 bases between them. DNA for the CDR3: TGTGCCAGCATTGAGGGGCCAGATACGCAGTATTTT. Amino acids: CASIEGPDTQYF.

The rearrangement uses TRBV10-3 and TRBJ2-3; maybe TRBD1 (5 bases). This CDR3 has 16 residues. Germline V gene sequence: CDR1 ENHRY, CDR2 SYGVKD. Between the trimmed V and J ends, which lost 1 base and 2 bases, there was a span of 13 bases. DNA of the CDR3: TGTGCCATCAGTGAGTGGAAGACAGACCCCACAGATACGCAGTATTTT. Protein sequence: CAISEWKTDPTDTQYF.

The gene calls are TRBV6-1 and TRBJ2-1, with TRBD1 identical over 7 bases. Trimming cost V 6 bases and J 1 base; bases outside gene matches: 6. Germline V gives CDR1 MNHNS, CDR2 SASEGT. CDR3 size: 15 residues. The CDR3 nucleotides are TGTGCCAGCAGCTCGGGACAGACTTCCTACAATGAGCAGTTCTTC. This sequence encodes CASSSGQTSYNEQFF.

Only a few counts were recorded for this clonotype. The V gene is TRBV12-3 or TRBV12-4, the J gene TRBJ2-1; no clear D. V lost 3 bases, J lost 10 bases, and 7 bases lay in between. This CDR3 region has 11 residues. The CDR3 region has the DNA TGTGCCAGCAGTTTTGCGTCGGAGCAGTTCTTC. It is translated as CASSFASEQFF.

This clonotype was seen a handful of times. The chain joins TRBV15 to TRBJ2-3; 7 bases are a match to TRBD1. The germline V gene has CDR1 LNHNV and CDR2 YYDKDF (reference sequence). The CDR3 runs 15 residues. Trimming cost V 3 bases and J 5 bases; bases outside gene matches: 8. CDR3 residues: CATSRGTGVLDTQYF. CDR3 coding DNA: TGTGCCACCAGCAGGGGAACAGGGGTCCTAGATACGCAGTATTTT.

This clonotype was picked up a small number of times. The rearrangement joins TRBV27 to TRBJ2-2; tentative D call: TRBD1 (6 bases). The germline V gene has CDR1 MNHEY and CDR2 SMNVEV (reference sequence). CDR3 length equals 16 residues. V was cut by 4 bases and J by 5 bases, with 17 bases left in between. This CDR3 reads CASSSHRAPKTGELFF. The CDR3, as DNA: TGTGCCAGCAGTTCGCACAGGGCTCCAAAGACCGGGGAGCTGTTTTTT.

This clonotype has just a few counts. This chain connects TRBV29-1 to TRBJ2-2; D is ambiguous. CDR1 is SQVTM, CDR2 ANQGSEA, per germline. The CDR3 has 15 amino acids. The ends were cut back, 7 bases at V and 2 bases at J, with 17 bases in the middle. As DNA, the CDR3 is TGCAGCGCCAAAGGTATAGGGCTAAACACCGGGGAGCTGTTTTTT. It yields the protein CSAKGIGLNTGELFF.

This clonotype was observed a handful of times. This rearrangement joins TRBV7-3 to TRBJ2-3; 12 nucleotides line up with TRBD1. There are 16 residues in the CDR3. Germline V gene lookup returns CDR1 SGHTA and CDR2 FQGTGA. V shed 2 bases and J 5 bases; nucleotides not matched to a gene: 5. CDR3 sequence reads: CASSLLGTGGEDTQYF. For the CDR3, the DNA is TGTGCCAGCAGCTTATTGGGGACAGGGGGCGAAGATACGCAGTATTTT.

The CDR3 region has the DNA TGTGCCAGCAGTGATGCCAGGGCCGTCCTCCATACGCAGTATTTT. Translated, it gives CASSDARAVLHTQYF. This chain uses TRBV2 with TRBJ2-3; D might be TRBD1 (5 bases). V was cut by 3 bases and J by 7 bases, with 17 bases left in between. CDR3 length: 15 amino acids. The germline gives CDR1 SNHLY, CDR2 FYNNEI.

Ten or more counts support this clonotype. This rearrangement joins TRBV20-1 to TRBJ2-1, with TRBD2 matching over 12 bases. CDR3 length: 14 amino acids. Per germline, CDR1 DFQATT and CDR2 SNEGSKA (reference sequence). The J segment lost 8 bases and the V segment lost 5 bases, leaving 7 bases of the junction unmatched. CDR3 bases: TGCAGTGCTCATTCGCTAGCGGGGGGGGATGAGCAGTTCTTC. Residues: CSAHSLAGGDEQFF.

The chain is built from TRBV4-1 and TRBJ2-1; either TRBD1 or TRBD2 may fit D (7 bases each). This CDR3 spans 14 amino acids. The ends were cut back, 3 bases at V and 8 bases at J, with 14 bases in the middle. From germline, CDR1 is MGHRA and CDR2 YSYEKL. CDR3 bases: TGCGCCAGCAGCCAGCAGGGGGGGTTGGATGAGCAGTTCTTC. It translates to CASSQQGGLDEQFF.

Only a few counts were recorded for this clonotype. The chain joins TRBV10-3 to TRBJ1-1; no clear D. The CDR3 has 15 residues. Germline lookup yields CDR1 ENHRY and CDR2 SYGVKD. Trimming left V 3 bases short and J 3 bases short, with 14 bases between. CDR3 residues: CAISDIVAGDTEAFF. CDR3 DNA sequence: TGTGCCATCAGTGACATCGTCGCCGGGGACACTGAAGCTTTCTTT.

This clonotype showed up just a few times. CDR3 in amino acids: CAWKVFPSNEQFF. The CDR3 nucleotides are TGTGCCTGGAAAGTTTTTCCCTCCAATGAGCAGTTCTTC. The chain employs TRBV30 and TRBJ2-1, with no clear D. Germline V gene sequence: CDR1 GTSNPN, CDR2 SVGIG (reference sequence). V lost 4 bases to trimming and J lost 6 bases, with 13 bases between them. The CDR3 covers 13 residues.